The 14 T cell receptor beta chains in this list originate from one sample, sequenced in a study of post-analysis software for immune sequencing data. Study observations and caveats: Controls had lower frequencies than patients of four or five TRBV segments, which included TRBV5-6, TRBV5-1 and TRBV20-1.

These receptors have no identified antigens. TCR beta cDNA libraries included unique molecular identifiers. TCRdb used MiXCR to reprocess the PCR reads, holding one entry per CDR3 protein. The sample includes hundreds of thousands of distinct CDR3 sequences, 25% to 30% of them seen just once. The sample comprised blood. These receptors originate from a girl aged 5-17 years with multiple sclerosis.

The sample holds a few counts of this clonotype. A much larger clone differs by one base, so this may be a read error. This rearrangement joins TRBV29-1 to TRBJ1-5; a possible D gene is TRBD1 (5 bases). The germline V gene has CDR1 SQVTM and CDR2 ANQGSEA. This CDR3 region has 11 residues. The CDR3 DNA is TGCAGCGTCGGGACCGATCAGCTCCAGCATTTT. Amino acids: CSVGTDQLQHF.

This clonotype has only a few counts. This chain connects TRBV24-1 to TRBJ2-4; D not certain. The J call is uncertain, as TRBJ2-7 better fits the DNA end. Germline values: CDR1 KGHDR, CDR2 SFDVKD. This CDR3 is built from 13 residues. The CDR3 reads CATSDPATYEQYF. The DNA of the CDR3 is TGTGCCACCAGTGACCCCGCTACCTACGAGCAGTACTTC.

In its sample, this clonotype was seen a few times. This chain joins TRBV7-2 and TRBJ2-3; TRBD2 agrees at 12 bases. The germline CDR1 and CDR2 sequences are SGHTA and FQGNSA. CDR3 size: 18 residues. After removal of 2 bases from V and 1 base from J, the junction contained 7 bases not matched to a gene. CDR3: CASSLMPSGRARTDTQYF. For the CDR3, the DNA is TGTGCCAGCAGCTTAATGCCTAGCGGGAGGGCCCGCACAGATACGCAGTATTTT. The full variable domain, completed using reference TRBV7-2 and TRBJ2-3, is GAGVSQSPSNKVTEKGKDVELRCDPISGHTALYWYRQSLGQGLEFLIYFQGNSAPDKSGLPSDRFSAERTGGSVSTLTIQRTQQEDSAVYLCASSLMPSGRARTDTQYFGPGTRLTVL.

The table lists this clonotype with a few counts. At one end, the junction sequence differs from germline, possibly due to a read error. V is TRBV27 and J is TRBJ1-6; no clear D gene. Germline assignment: CDR1 MNHEY and CDR2 SMNVEV (reference sequence). The CDR3 totals 13 residues. CDR3 sequence (DNA): TGTGCCAGCACACGCATAGGGAATTCACCCCCCCACTTT. It codes for CASTRIGNSPPHF.

This clonotype was detected only a few times. This chain links TRBV7-2 with TRBJ2-7, with 11 positions matching TRBD2. TRBJ2-5 matches the DNA end more closely, so the J call is doubtful. This CDR3 is built from 16 residues. CDR1 and CDR2 from the germline V gene are SGHTA and FQGNSA. The chain's CDR3 is CASSPGTSGVLGTQYF. CDR3 DNA: TGTGCCAGCAGCCCCGGGACTAGCGGAGTCCTAGGGACCCAGTACTTC.

This clonotype was counted a few times. The CDR3 DNA reads as TGCAGTGCTGTACCCGGGACGGCTTACGAGCAGTACTTC. It translates to CSAVPGTAYEQYF. The chain links TRBV20-1 to TRBJ2-5, with D perhaps given as TRBD1 or TRBD2 (5 bases each). The J call may be faulty, since TRBJ2-7 better matches the DNA end. The germline V gene has CDR1 DFQATT and CDR2 SNEGSKA (reference sequence). There are 13 residues in the CDR3.

Regarding this clonotype: A much larger clone sits a single nucleotide away, making a read error possible. This rearrangement joins TRBV7-9 to TRBJ2-5; 9 bases are a match to TRBD2. CDR1 is SEHNR and CDR2 is FQNEAQ in the germline V gene (reference sequence). After removal of 3 bases from V and 11 bases from J, the junction contained 10 bases not matched to a gene. The CDR3 totals 14 residues. The DNA of the CDR3 is TGTGCCAGCAGCTTCGCGGGGGGGCTGAATGAGCAGTACTTC. Protein sequence: CASSFAGGLNEQYF.

In this sample, this clonotype turned up a few times. This CDR3 is CASSLGPVSSYEQYF. In DNA, the CDR3 is TGCGCCAGCAGCCTAGGGCCGGTCAGCTCCTACGAGCAGTACTTC. The genes are TRBV4-3 and TRBJ2-7; D not resolved. V shed 4 bases and J shed 0 bases, with 13 bases lying between them. This CDR3 has 15 amino acids. The germline CDR1 and CDR2 sequences are LGHNA and YSLEER.

This chain uses TRBV7-2 with TRBJ2-3; 10 positions agree with TRBD2. The CDR3 is 18 amino acids. Germline CDR1 SGHTA, CDR2 FQGNSA. The J segment lost 3 bases and the V segment lost 1 base, leaving 10 bases of the junction unmatched. CDR3 in amino acids: CASSLVLMLAGATDTQYF. Here the CDR3 DNA reads TGTGCCAGCAGCTTAGTATTGATGCTAGCGGGGGCGACAGATACGCAGTATTTT.

The rearrangement uses TRBV20-1 and TRBJ2-3; a possible D gene is TRBD2 (8 bases). Trimming took 3 bases from V and 6 from J, leaving 19 bases between them. This CDR3 has 15 residues. In germline, CDR1 is DFQATT, CDR2 SNEGSKA (reference sequence). CDR3 nucleotides: TGCAGTGCTAGGCCCGGGACTAGGGGGCGGGATACGCAGTATTTT. This codes for CSARPGTRGRDTQYF.

J is TRBJ1-1 and V is TRBV5-4, with D hard to call. V lost 3 bases and J 6 bases, leaving 15 bases between the germline ends. The CDR3 sequence is 14 residues long. The germline gives CDR1 SGHNT, CDR2 YYREEE (reference sequence). For the CDR3, the DNA is TGTGCCAGCAGCTCAATTGGTGGGTCCGCTGAAGCTTTCTTT. It yields the protein CASSSIGGSAEAFF.

The J gene is TRBJ1-6, the V gene TRBV9, with 10 nucleotides matching TRBD1. The CDR3 totals 15 residues. The V gene's germline CDR1 is SGDLS and CDR2 YYNGEE. The ends lost 2 bases at V and 7 bases at J; junction bases unmatched: 3. CDR3 DNA sequence: TGTGCCAGCAGCGTCGGACAGGGGGGAAATTCACCCCTCCACTTT. This sequence encodes CASSVGQGGNSPLHF.

Ten or more counts support this clonotype. The chain has TRBV29-1 and TRBJ2-7; TRBD1 agrees at 12 bases. CDR1 and CDR2 (germline): SQVTM, ANQGSEA. The CDR3 length is 15 residues. Trimming took 7 bases from V and 6 from J; bases not matched to a gene: 13. The CDR3 is CSALHRDRGHGEQYF. For the CDR3, the DNA is TGCAGCGCCCTACACCGGGACAGGGGGCATGGCGAGCAGTACTTC.

This clonotype was recorded a few times. This chain joins TRBV10-3 and TRBJ2-1; TRBD2 aligns across 7 bases. The CDR3 is made up of 13 amino acids. After removal of 7 bases from V and 4 bases from J, the junction contained 4 bases not matched to a gene. Per germline, CDR1 ENHRY and CDR2 SYGVKD. The CDR3 is CAITGGGYNEQFF. The CDR3 DNA reads as TGTGCCATCACCGGGGGAGGGTACAATGAGCAGTTCTTC.